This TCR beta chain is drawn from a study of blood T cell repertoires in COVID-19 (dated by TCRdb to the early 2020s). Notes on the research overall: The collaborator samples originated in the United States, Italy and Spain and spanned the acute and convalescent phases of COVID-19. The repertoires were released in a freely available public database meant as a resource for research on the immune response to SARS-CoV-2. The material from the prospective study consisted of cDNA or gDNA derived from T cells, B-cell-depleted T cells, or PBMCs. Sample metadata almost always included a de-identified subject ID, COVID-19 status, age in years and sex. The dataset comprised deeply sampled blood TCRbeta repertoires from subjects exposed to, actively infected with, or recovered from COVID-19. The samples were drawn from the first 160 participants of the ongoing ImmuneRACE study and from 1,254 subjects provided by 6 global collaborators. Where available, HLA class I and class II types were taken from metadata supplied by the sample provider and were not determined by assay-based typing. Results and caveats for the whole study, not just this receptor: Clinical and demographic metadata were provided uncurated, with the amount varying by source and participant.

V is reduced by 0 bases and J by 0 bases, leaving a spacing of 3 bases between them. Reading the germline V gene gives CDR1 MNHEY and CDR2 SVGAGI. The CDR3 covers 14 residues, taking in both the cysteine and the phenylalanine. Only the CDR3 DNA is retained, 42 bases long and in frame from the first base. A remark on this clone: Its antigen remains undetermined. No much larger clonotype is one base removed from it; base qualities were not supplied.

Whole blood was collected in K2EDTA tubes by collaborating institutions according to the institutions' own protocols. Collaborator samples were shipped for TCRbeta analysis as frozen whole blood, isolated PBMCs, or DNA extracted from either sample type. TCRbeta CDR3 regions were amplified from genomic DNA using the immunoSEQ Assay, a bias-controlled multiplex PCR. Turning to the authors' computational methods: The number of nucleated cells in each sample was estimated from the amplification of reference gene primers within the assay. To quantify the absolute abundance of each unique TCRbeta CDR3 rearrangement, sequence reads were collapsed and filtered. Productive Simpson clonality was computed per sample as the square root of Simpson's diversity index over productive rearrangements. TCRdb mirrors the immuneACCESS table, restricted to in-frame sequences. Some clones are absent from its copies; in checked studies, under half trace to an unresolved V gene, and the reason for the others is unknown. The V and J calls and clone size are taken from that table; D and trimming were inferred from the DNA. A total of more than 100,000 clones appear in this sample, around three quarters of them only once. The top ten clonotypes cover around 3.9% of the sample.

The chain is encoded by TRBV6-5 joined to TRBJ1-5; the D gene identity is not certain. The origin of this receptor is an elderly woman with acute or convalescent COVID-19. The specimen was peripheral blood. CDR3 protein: CASSYSYSNQPQHF. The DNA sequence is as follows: TGTGCCAGCAGTTACTCGTATAGCAATCAGCCCCAGCATTTT.